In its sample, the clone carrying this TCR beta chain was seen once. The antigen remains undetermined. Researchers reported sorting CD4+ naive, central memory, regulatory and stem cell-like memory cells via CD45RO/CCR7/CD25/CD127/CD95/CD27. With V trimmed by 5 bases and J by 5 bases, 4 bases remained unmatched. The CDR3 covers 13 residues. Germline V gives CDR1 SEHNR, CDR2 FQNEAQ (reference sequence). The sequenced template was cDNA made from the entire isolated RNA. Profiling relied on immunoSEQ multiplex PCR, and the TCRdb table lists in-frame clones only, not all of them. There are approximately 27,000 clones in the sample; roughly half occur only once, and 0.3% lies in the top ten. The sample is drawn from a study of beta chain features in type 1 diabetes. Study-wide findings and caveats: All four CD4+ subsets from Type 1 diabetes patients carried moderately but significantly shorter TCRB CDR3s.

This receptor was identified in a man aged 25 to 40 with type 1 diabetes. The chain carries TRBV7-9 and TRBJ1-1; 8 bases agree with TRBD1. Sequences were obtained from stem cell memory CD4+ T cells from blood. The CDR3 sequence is CASSTDRATEAFF. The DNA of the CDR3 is TGTGCCAGCAGCACGGACAGGGCGACTGAAGCTTTCTTT.